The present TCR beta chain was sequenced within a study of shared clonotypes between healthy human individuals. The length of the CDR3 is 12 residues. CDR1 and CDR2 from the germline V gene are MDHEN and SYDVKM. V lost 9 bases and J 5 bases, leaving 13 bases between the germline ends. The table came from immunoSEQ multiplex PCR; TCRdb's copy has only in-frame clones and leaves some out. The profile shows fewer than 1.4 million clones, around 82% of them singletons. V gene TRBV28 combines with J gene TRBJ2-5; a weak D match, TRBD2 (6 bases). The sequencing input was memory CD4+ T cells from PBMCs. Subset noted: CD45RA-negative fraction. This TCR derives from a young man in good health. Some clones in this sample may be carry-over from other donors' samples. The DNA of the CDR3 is TGTGCCAGTAGGGCGGGATTGGAGACCCAGTACTTC. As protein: CASRAGLETQYF.